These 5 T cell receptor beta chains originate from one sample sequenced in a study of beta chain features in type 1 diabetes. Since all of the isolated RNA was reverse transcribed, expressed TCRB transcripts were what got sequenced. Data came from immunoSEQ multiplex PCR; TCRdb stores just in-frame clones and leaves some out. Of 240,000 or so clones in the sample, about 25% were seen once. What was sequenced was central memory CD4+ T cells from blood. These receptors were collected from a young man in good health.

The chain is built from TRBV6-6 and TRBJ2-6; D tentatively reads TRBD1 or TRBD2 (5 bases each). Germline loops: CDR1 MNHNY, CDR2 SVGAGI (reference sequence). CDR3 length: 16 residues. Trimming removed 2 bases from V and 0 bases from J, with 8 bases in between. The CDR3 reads CASSYGTSSGANVLTF. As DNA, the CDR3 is TGTGCCAGCAGTTACGGGACCAGCTCTGGGGCCAACGTCCTGACTTTC.

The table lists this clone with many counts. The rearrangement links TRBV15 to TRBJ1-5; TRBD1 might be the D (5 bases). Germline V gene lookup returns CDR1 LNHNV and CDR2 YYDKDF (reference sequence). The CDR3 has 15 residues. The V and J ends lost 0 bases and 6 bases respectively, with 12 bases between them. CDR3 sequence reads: CATSREGRASQPQHF. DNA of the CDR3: TGTGCCACCAGCAGAGAGGGCAGGGCCAGTCAGCCCCAGCATTTT. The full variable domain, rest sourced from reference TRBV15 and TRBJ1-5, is DAMVIQNPRYQVTQFGKPVTLSCSQTLNHNVMYWYQQKSSQAPKLLFHYYDKDFNNEADTPDNFQSRRPNTSFCFLDIRSPGLGDTAMYLCATSREGRASQPQHFGDGTRLSIL.

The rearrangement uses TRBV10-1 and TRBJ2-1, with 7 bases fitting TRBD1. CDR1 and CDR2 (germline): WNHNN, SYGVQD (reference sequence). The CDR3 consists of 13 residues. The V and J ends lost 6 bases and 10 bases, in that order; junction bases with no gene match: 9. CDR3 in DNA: TGCGCCAGCAGCCGGGACAGAAAAGGGGAGCAGTTCTTC. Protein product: CASSRDRKGEQFF.

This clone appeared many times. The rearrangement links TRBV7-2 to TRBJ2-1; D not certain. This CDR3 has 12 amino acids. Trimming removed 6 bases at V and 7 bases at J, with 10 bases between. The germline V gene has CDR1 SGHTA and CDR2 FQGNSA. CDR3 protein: CASRVNENEQFF. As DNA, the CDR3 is TGTGCCAGCAGAGTCAACGAGAATGAGCAGTTCTTC. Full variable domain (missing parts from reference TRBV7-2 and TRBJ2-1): GAGVSQSPSNKVTEKGKDVELRCDPISGHTALYWYRQSLGQGLEFLIYFQGNSAPDKSGLPSDRFSAERTGGSVSTLTIQRTQQEDSAVYLCASRVNENEQFFGPGTRLTVL.

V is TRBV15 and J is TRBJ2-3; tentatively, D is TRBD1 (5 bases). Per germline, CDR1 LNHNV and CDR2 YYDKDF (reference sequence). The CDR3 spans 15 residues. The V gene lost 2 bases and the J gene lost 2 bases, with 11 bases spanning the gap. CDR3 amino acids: CATSRRGRATDTQYF. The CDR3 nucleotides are TGTGCCACCAGCAGAAGGGGCAGGGCCACAGATACGCAGTATTTT.